These 3 T cell receptor beta chains were sequenced from one sample in a study of T cells in localized non-small cell lung cancer. Repertoires were generated with immunoSEQ multiplex PCR, while TCRdb's copy carries only in-frame clones and drops some. This table has tens of thousands of clones, roughly nine tenths appearing once. The source material was peripheral blood, sampled before any cancer treatment. All receptors come from a woman aged 35 to 75 with stage I lung adenocarcinoma.

The rearrangement joins TRBV7-8 to TRBJ1-6; 7 bases align to TRBD1. V dropped 4 bases and J dropped 6; count of bases not matched to a gene: 3. Germline-derived CDR1 and CDR2 are SGHVS and FQNEAQ. CDR3 size: 14 residues. CDR3 nucleotides: TGTGCCAGCAGCTCAGGGGGGGGTAATTCACCCCTCCACTTT. It codes for CASSSGGGNSPLHF.

This clone appeared a single time. The rearrangement uses TRBV5-4 and TRBJ1-2, with D perhaps matching TRBD1 (6 bases). CDR3 length equals 16 residues. Germline V gene lookup returns CDR1 SGHNT and CDR2 YYREEE (reference sequence). V lost 5 bases to trimming and J lost 4 bases, with 21 bases between them. In DNA, the CDR3 is TGTGCCAGCAGACTTATCGGGGGGCGCAGGGGCTATGGCTACACCTTC. Translating gives CASRLIGGRRGYGYTF.

This chain connects TRBV9 to TRBJ2-2; TRBD1 matches 7 bases. The germline gives CDR1 SGDLS, CDR2 YYNGEE. The CDR3 is made up of 15 amino acids. After removal of 5 bases from V and 2 bases from J, the junction contained 6 bases not matched to a gene. The CDR3 loop reads CASRGGQVNTGELFF. DNA of the CDR3: TGTGCCAGCAGGGGCGGACAGGTTAACACCGGGGAGCTGTTTTTT.